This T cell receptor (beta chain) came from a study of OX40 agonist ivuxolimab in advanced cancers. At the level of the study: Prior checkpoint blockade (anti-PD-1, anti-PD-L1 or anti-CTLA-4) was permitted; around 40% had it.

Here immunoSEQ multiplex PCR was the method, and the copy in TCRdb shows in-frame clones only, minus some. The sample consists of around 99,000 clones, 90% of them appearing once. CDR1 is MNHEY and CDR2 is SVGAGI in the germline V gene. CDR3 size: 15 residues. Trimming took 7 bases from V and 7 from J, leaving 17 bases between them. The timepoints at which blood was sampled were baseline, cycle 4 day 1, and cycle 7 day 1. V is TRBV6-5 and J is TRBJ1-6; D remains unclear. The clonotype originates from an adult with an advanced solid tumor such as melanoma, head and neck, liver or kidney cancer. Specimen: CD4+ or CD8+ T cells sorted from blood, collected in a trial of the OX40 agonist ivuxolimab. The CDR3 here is CASNPSVFQNSPLHF. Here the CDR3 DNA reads TGTGCCAGCAACCCGTCAGTCTTTCAAAATTCACCCCTCCACTTT.